The 23 T cell receptor beta chains in this list originate from one sample, sequenced in a study of regulatory T cells in long-lasting Graves disease. Regarding time point: persistent/refractory GD, antithyroid drugs over 5 years with positive TRAb. After RNA was extracted from PBMCs, the TCR library was made from it. Assembly of TCR beta libraries relied on iRepertoire HTBI primers together with Arm-PCR of CDR3 regions. TCRdb fed the multiplex PCR reads into MiXCR, producing one record per CDR3 protein. The sample records 350,000 to 450,000 distinct CDR3 sequences, roughly 20% being singletons. The sequencing used peripheral blood mononuclear cells (PBMCs), collected when the disease was refractory, from a patient treated with antithyroid drugs. The receptors here all came from a female donor with Graves disease.

The sample holds many counts of this clonotype. The CDR3 loop is CASSELDPNSPLHF. Here the CDR3 DNA reads TGTGCCAGCAGTGAACTGGACCCAAATTCACCCCTCCACTTT. The chain uses TRBV6-1 and TRBJ1-6; D remains unclear. CDR3 length: 14 residues. Germline V lookup: CDR1 MNHNS, CDR2 SASEGT. V was clipped by 2 bases and J by 7 bases, with 9 bases between them.

This chain links TRBV30 with TRBJ2-5; 9 positions match TRBD1. Per germline, CDR1 GTSNPN and CDR2 SVGIG (reference sequence). Trimming removed 7 bases from V and 2 bases from J; junction bases left unmatched: 8. This CDR3 is built from 14 residues. Here the CDR3 DNA reads TGTGCCTCTGACCGGGACAGGGCGCAAGAGACCCAGTACTTC. It specifies CASDRDRAQETQYF.

The chain combines TRBV20-1 with TRBJ1-2, with a possible D match to TRBD1 (5 bases). The CDR3 consists of 13 residues. Trimming took 6 bases from V and 1 from J, leaving 12 bases between them. Germline loops: CDR1 DFQATT, CDR2 SNEGSKA (reference sequence). CDR3 residues: CSAQDTFNYGYTF. The DNA of the CDR3 is TGCAGTGCCCAGGACACGTTTAACTATGGCTACACCTTC.

The chain joins TRBV7-8 to TRBJ1-5; maybe TRBD1 (5 bases). The CDR3 covers 13 residues. V shed 6 bases and J shed 6 bases, with 12 bases lying between them. The germline V gene has CDR1 SGHVS and CDR2 FQNEAQ. CDR3 amino acids: CASSPEGFQPQHF. In DNA form, the CDR3 reads TGTGCCAGCAGTCCCGAGGGGTTTCAGCCCCAGCATTTT.

J is TRBJ1-2 and V is TRBV7-2; 10 nucleotides align to TRBD1. This CDR3 contains 14 residues. The germline V gene has CDR1 SGHTA and CDR2 FQGNSA. The V and J ends lost 5 bases and 8 bases, in that order; junction bases with no gene match: 8. The CDR3 protein is CASSLDRGRRGYTF. CDR3 nucleotide sequence: TGTGCCAGCAGCCTCGACAGGGGGCGTAGGGGCTACACCTTC.

This clonotype has a count of ten or more. This sequence joins TRBV29-1 and TRBJ1-1; D uncertain. Germline V gives CDR1 SQVTM, CDR2 ANQGSEA. Trimming took off 1 base at V and 0 bases at J, with 9 bases between the two ends. This CDR3 spans 14 amino acids. DNA of the CDR3: TGCAGCGTTGAAGTGCCGGTAATGAACACTGAAGCTTTCTTT. It translates to CSVEVPVMNTEAFF.

The rearrangement links TRBV6-1 to TRBJ1-1, with 10 bases fitting TRBD1. The germline V gene has CDR1 MNHNS and CDR2 SASEGT. The CDR3 sequence is 15 residues long. V lost 6 bases, J lost 6 bases, and 10 bases stayed unmatched. CDR3 sequence (DNA): TGTGCCAGCAGCCCGGGGGGACAGGGGACCCCTGAAGCTTTCTTT. Amino acid sequence: CASSPGGQGTPEAFF.

This clonotype was observed a few times. This chain links TRBV20-1 with TRBJ1-1; D may be TRBD1 (6 bases). Trimming took off 3 bases at V and 4 bases at J, with 15 bases between the two ends. CDR1 is DFQATT, CDR2 SNEGSKA, per germline (reference sequence). The CDR3 runs to 14 residues. This chain's CDR3 is CSASEDSVGTEAFF. CDR3 DNA sequence: TGCAGTGCTAGCGAGGACAGCGTCGGCACTGAAGCTTTCTTT.

This clonotype has ten or more counts. The chain links TRBV10-3 to TRBJ1-2; D may be TRBD1 (6 bases). The ends were cut back, 3 bases at V and 6 bases at J, with 11 bases in the middle. The CDR3 is made up of 13 amino acids. The germline V gene has CDR1 ENHRY and CDR2 SYGVKD. The CDR3 region has the DNA TGTGCCATCAGTGAAGGGGGAGCGAATGGCTACACCTTC. Its translation is CAISEGGANGYTF.

This clonotype was observed at least ten times. The chain has TRBV27 and TRBJ1-1, with no clear D. V was cut by 3 bases and J by 0 bases, with 8 bases left in between. Germline V CDR1 and CDR2: MNHEY, SMNVEV (reference sequence). The CDR3 spans 14 residues. The CDR3 nucleotides are TGTGCCAGCAGTTTGAAAAGTCTGAACACTGAAGCTTTCTTT. It translates to CASSLKSLNTEAFF.

The gene calls are TRBV20-1 and TRBJ2-7; 7 nucleotides match TRBD2. V shed 6 bases and J 2 bases; nucleotides not matched to a gene: 7. The germline V gene has CDR1 DFQATT and CDR2 SNEGSKA (reference sequence). The CDR3 totals 13 residues. The CDR3 spells CSAKPLAAYEQYF. Here the CDR3 DNA reads TGCAGTGCCAAACCCCTAGCGGCCTACGAGCAGTACTTC.

CDR3 region: CATSRDLRLTNTGELFF. CDR3 DNA sequence: TGTGCCACCAGCAGAGATTTGAGACTAACGAACACCGGGGAGCTGTTTTTT. The chain links TRBV15 to TRBJ2-2; possible D gene TRBD2, 5 bases. Trimming stripped 0 bases from V and 0 bases from J, with 11 bases between. The germline V gene encodes CDR1 LNHNV and CDR2 YYDKDF (reference sequence). This CDR3 comprises 17 residues.

This clonotype was observed many times. The chain couples TRBV7-2 to TRBJ2-6; unclear D gene. Germline V lookup: CDR1 SGHTA, CDR2 FQGNSA. V shed 2 bases and J shed 0 bases, with 5 bases lying between them. The CDR3 spans 15 residues. DNA for the CDR3: TGTGCCAGCAGCTTACAGAGCTCTGGGGCCAACGTCCTGACTTTC. Protein: CASSLQSSGANVLTF.

This clonotype has at least ten counts. The chain has TRBV7-2 and TRBJ2-7; D gene unclear. This CDR3 region has 13 residues. Trimming removed 1 base from V and 3 bases from J, with 7 bases in between. The germline CDR1 and CDR2 sequences are SGHTA and FQGNSA. CDR3 amino acids: CASSLVRNYEQYF. As DNA, the CDR3 is TGTGCCAGCAGCTTAGTCAGGAACTACGAGCAGTACTTC.

This clonotype was recorded many times. The chain uses TRBV2 and TRBJ2-5; TRBD2 matches 14 bases. Losses at the gene ends were 6 bases for V and 5 bases for J; bases not matched to a gene: 5. The CDR3 loop spans 15 amino acids. CDR1 is SNHLY, CDR2 FYNNEI, per germline. The CDR3 is CASRGLAGGWETQYF. For the CDR3, the DNA is TGTGCCAGCAGAGGACTAGCGGGAGGTTGGGAGACCCAGTACTTC.

This clonotype was seen many times. The chain couples TRBV20-1 to TRBJ2-5, with D possibly TRBD2 on 6 matching bases. The V gene's germline CDR1 is DFQATT and CDR2 SNEGSKA (reference sequence). The CDR3 length is 13 residues. V was shortened by 7 bases and J by 2 bases, with 14 bases between the two germline ends. The CDR3 here is CSVQSGPQETQYF. The CDR3 nucleotides are TGCAGTGTTCAAAGCGGGCCTCAAGAGACCCAGTACTTC.

This clonotype was picked up a small number of times. The chain employs TRBV12-3 or TRBV12-4 and TRBJ1-1; D not certain. The CDR3 covers 12 residues. Trimming took off 5 bases at V and 11 bases at J, with 15 bases between the two ends. This CDR3 reads CASSRTLSRAFF. The CDR3 DNA is TGTGCCAGCAGTCGGACTCTCTCGAGGGCTTTCTTT.

This clonotype came up a few times. V is TRBV6-1 and J is TRBJ1-2; D possibly corresponds to TRBD1 (6 bases). The CDR3 runs to 15 residues. From germline, CDR1 is MNHNS and CDR2 SASEGT. V shed 3 bases and J shed 2 bases, with 13 bases lying between them. The CDR3 DNA reads as TGTGCCAGCAGTGACCGGGACACCTTGAACTATGGCTACACCTTC. Translating it yields CASSDRDTLNYGYTF.

The chain couples TRBV9 to TRBJ2-2; 7 bases align to TRBD1. Germline-derived CDR1 and CDR2 are SGDLS and YYNGEE. The CDR3 loop spans 16 amino acids. With 3 bases clipped from V and 5 bases from J, the junction kept 10 bases outside the gene matches. The DNA of the CDR3 is TGTGCCAGCAGCGAAACCGGGACAGTTACGACCGGGGAGCTGTTTTTT. As protein: CASSETGTVTTGELFF.

This clonotype has more than one count but fewer than ten. One junction end does not reproduce the germline sequence, and a read error may be involved. This chain joins TRBV2 and TRBJ2-2; possible D gene TRBD2, 5 bases. The CDR3 has 15 residues. CDR1 is SNHLY and CDR2 is FYNNEI in the germline V gene. The CDR3 region has the DNA TGTGCCAGCAGTGAGAGGAGGTCGAGTACCGGGGAGCTGGTTTTT. This translates into CASSERRSSTGELVF.

Many counts were recorded for this clonotype. J is TRBJ2-2 and V is TRBV28, with TRBD2 identical over 8 bases. V lost 4 bases, J lost 3 bases, and 7 bases stayed unmatched. The CDR3 runs to 16 residues. In germline, CDR1 is MDHEN, CDR2 SYDVKM. CDR3 loop: CASSSSGSWYTGELFF. The CDR3 DNA reads as TGTGCCAGCAGTTCGAGCGGGAGTTGGTACACCGGGGAGCTGTTTTTT.

A word on this clonotype: A clone one base away is much larger, so this may be a read error. The gene calls are TRBV6-1 and TRBJ2-7, with TRBD2 identical over 14 bases. Germline CDR1 reads MNHNS; CDR2 reads SASEGT. The CDR3 spans 17 residues. CDR3 region: CATGTSGRGRSSCEQYF. CDR3 nucleotide sequence: TGTGCCACTGGGACTAGCGGGAGAGGGAGGAGTTCCTGCGAGCAGTACTTC.

The gene calls are TRBV28 and TRBJ1-3; D not certain. V lost 1 base and J 1 base, leaving 8 bases between the germline ends. The germline V gene encodes CDR1 MDHEN and CDR2 SYDVKM. CDR3 length: 15 amino acids. The CDR3: CASSLYDRSGNTIYF. The CDR3 DNA reads as TGTGCCAGCAGTTTATACGATAGATCTGGAAACACCATATATTTT.